This T cell receptor (beta chain) comes out of a study of blood T cells in healthy people across ages. The donors, healthy Caucasians from Russia, were aged roughly 6 to 90. The sample, 9 to 10 milliliters of peripheral blood, was drawn from each donor. Total RNA was isolated from each sample in quantities of at least 6 micrograms. The CDR3 contains 12 residues. The germline V gene encodes CDR1 LNHDA and CDR2 SQIVND (reference sequence). V lost 3 bases and J lost 7, with 7 bases in between. The authors ran a second PCR of about 7 to 12 cycles using a sample-barcoded 5' primer and a J-beta primer mix. MiXCR, run by TCRdb on the 5' RACE reads, gives a single entry per CDR3 protein. Seen here are about 1.1 million distinct CDR3 sequences, 30% to 40% observed once, and the top ten hold around 13%. This clonotype showed up just a few times. Its antigen is unidentified. Whole-study findings and limits: Aged donors had fewer naive CD4+ cells and lower diversity than long-lived donors.

The sequencing sample was made of blood. J is TRBJ2-1 and V is TRBV19, with D perhaps TRBD1 or TRBD2 (5 bases each). This sequence originates from a man younger than 30 in good health. The CDR3 DNA reads as TGTGCCAGTAGTATCGAGGGGAATGAGCAGTTCTTC. Encoded protein: CASSIEGNEQFF. Supplemented by reference TRBV19 and TRBJ2-1, the full variable domain reads DGGITQSPKYLFRKEGQNVTLSCEQNLNHDAMYWYRQDPGQGLRLIYYSQIVNDFQKGDIAEGYSVSREKKESFPLTVTSAQKNPTAFYLCASSIEGNEQFFGPGTRLTVL.